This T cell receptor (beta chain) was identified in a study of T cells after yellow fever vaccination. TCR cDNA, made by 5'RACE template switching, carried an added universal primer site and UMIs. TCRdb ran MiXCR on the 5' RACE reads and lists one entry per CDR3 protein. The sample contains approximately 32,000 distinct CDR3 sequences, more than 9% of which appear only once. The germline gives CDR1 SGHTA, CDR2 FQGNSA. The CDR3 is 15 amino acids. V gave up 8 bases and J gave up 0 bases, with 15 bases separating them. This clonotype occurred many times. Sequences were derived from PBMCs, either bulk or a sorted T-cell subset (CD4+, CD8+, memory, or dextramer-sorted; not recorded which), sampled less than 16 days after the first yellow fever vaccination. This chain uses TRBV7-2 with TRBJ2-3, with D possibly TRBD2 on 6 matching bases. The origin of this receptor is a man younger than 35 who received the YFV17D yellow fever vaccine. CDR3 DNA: TGTGCCAGCGGCAAACTCAGCGGGAGCACAGATACGCAGTATTTT. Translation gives CASGKLSGSTDTQYF. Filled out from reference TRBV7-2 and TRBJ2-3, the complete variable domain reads GAGVSQSPSNKVTEKGKDVELRCDPISGHTALYWYRQSLGQGLEFLIYFQGNSAPDKSGLPSDRFSAERTGGSVSTLTIQRTQQEDSAVYLCASGKLSGSTDTQYFGPGTRLTVL.